This entry describes one T cell receptor beta chain. This clonotype was observed many times. Its antigen is unknown. One base away there is no much larger clone; base qualities are not given. The sample is drawn from a study of regulatory T cells in long-lasting Graves disease (dated by TCRdb to about 2021). In the study overall: In the newly diagnosed Graves' disease group, patients had been taking antithyroid drugs for less than 3 months. Peripheral blood TCR sequencing and RNA sequencing compared persistent Graves' disease patients with newly diagnosed Graves' disease patients. The study took place in China and was registered as a clinical trial. A total of around 33 samples underwent TCR sequencing, from roughly 13 patients with persistent Graves' disease and 20 or so patients with newly diagnosed Graves' disease.

Overall results and qualifications from the work: Sequencing and analysis were restricted to the TCR beta chain. The study examined only peripheral blood because the primary lesion, thyroid tissue, could not be accessed. Compared with newly diagnosed patients, persistent Graves' disease patients had lower TCR Shannon entropy and fewer highly expanded clones, which suggests clonal expansion. As a limitation, the authors acknowledged that the small sample size may reduce accuracy. A larger number of public clonotypes was shared among persistent patients (more than 2,500) than among newly diagnosed patients (around 870).

The library was produced with multiplex PCR. Sequencing relied on an Illumina HiSeq 4000. To build TCR beta libraries, CDR3 regions were amplified by Arm-PCR using iRepertoire HTBI primers. PCR products were gel purified before sequencing. In the original analysis: Across samples, 60 to 75 TRBV and 13 to 15 TRBJ segments were identified and used for gene usage analysis of CDR3 amino acid clonotypes. COPE and FqMerger were used to merge the filtered high-quality paired reads into contigs. BLAST was used to align contigs to IMGT TRBV, TRBD and TRBJ reference genes, and CDR3 was defined according to IMGT. Clonotypes above 0.1% frequency were classified as highly expanded clones. Shannon entropy was used to measure repertoire diversity, and the Gini coefficient was used to measure V-J evenness. Clonotypes shared by more than one individual were considered public. TCRdb trimmed public reads at Q25 via fastp, called clones via MiXCR and kept in-frame beta chains. Under each unique CDR3 protein, matching rows form one entry showing the most common genes and DNA. For this entry, the V and J calls and clone size follow TCRdb and not the study's own pipeline. Counted in this sample were 450,000 to 700,000 distinct CDR3 sequences; approximately 12% of them appeared once. The ten largest clones take up approximately 9.3% of the sample.

Sample time point, as interpreted from the label and publication: newly diagnosed GD, antithyroid drugs for less than 3 months. RNA was extracted from PBMCs in TRIzol for both TCR sequencing and RNA sequencing. The diagnosis of Graves' disease followed American Thyroid Association guidelines. Patients for the study were recruited at an endocrinology department in Xi'an, China. From each patient, 7.5 to 10 milliliters of peripheral blood was collected into an EDTA anticoagulant tube. Ficoll Paque Plus density gradient separation was used to isolate PBMCs, and no further T cell sorting was done. An Agilent 2100 Bioanalyzer and agarose gel were used to assess RNA quality, and a NanoDrop 2000 was used to measure RNA concentration. The sample also formed part of further work on T cells in Graves' hyperthyroidism and ophthalmopathy. The second source states: A patient counted as having stable Graves' hyperthyroidism if no progression to ophthalmopathy occurred over 18 months of follow-up. The hyperthyroidism patients were between 18 and 65 years old and newly diagnosed, with a disease duration of less than 2 months. Any patient with an uncontrolled infection, another autoimmune disease, pregnancy or lactation was excluded. Diagnoses relied on clinical symptoms, serum thyroxine and TRAb, thyroid ultrasound and orbital computed tomography. A first-round RT-PCR of the TCR CDR3 used the HTBI primer set with the Qiagen OneStep RT-PCR kit. Most expanded thyroid clonotypes (frequency above 0.001) were also detected in blood, a finding suggesting that blood repertoires may reflect thyroid immune responses. A 13 V-J signature model separated ophthalmopathy from stable hyperthyroidism, with roughly 88% sensitivity and roughly 84% specificity in cross-validation and 80%/75% in testing. During validation, the model predicted progression to ophthalmopathy a median of roughly 7.1 months ahead of onset, with 60% to 71% sensitivity and under 85% specificity. To identify TCR V-J signatures that set the groups apart, the researchers used a discovery cohort of 100 patients, made up of 40 to 45 with Graves' ophthalmopathy and 55 to 65 with stable Graves' hyperthyroidism. An independent validation cohort of some 18 hyperthyroidism patients and some 15 patients who later progressed to ophthalmopathy tested prospective prediction of ophthalmopathy. For training and testing, the 110 or so patients in the discovery cohort were randomly divided in a 7:3 ratio. In addition, the study compared T-cell repertoires in thyroid tissue and in blood from about 6 Graves' hyperthyroidism patients. Once sampling was done, hyperthyroidism patients were given methimazole at a starting dose of 30 mg daily, whereas ophthalmopathy patients were given high-dose intravenous methylprednisolone. The libraries were constructed in a second round of multiplex PCR and then size-selected and purified. Libraries were sequenced paired-end with 100 bp reads on an Illumina HiSeq2000. Raw data were processed with SOAPnuke, discarding reads with adapters, uncalled bases, mean Phred below 15, or no exact constant-primer or identifier match. High-quality paired reads were merged with COPE v1.2.5, and unique nucleotide sequences were defined as clonotypes. MiTCR v1.1 was used to align clonotypes to the IMGT TRBV, TRBD and TRBJ reference segments. The analysis was restricted to V-J combinations with a frequency above 0.0001, which together covered roughly 99% of the repertoires. The TCS score was defined as F50 (clonal expansion) divided by E x V (chaos), with BLOSUM62-based TCRdist calculated between CDR3 peptides within each V-J. Welch's t-statistics and random forest reduced 500 to 650 V-J features to 13, which were used in a naive Bayes classifier (R e1071). Sample size was not statistically predetermined, and blinding of investigators to group allocation was not performed. The paper reports TCR Vbeta CDR3 sequencing of roughly 140 peripheral blood samples: 40 to 45 ophthalmopathy, fewer than 80 hyperthyroidism and 17 progressor patients.

This specimen was peripheral blood mononuclear cells (PBMCs), taken at new diagnosis, from a patient treated with antithyroid drugs. The sequence was obtained from a man aged 25 to 45 with Graves disease. Donor details come from another sample of the same person, matched by shared clones.

The bases read TGTGCCAGCAGTGAGGAGGGCCGGACAGATACGCAGTATTTT. Its protein is CASSEEGRTDTQYF. The rearranged segments are TRBV2 and TRBJ2-3, and the D gene may be TRBD2, 6 bases matching. The germline V gene gives CDR1 as SNHLY and CDR2 as FYNNEI. V is clipped by 3 bases and J by 3 bases, and the sequence between their germline boundaries is 10 bases long. The CDR3 has 14 amino acids, counting the end cysteine and phenylalanine. Just CDR3 DNA is preserved here, 42 bases in frame from base 1.